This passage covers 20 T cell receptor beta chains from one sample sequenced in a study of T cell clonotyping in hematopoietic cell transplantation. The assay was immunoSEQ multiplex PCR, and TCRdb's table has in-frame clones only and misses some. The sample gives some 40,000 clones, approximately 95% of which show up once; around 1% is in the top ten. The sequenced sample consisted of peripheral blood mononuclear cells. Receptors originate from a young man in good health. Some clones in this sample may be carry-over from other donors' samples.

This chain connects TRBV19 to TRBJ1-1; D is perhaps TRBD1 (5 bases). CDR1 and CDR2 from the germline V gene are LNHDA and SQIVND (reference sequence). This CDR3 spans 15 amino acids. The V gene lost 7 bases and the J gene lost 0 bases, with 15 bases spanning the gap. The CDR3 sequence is CASTTWGGMNTEAFF. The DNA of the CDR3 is TGTGCCAGTACCACCTGGGGGGGGATGAACACTGAAGCTTTCTTT.

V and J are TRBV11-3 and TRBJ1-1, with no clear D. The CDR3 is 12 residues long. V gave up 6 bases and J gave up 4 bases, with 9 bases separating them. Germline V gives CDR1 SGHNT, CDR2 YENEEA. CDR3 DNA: TGTGCCAGCAGGATTGAAGGCACTGAAGCTTTCTTT. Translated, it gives CASRIEGTEAFF.

The CDR3 is CASSLGGEYYNSPLHF. CDR3 sequence (DNA): TGTGCCAGCAGCTTGGGTGGGGAATACTATAATTCACCCCTCCACTTT. The V call is TRBV13, the J call TRBJ1-6, with D uncertain. In germline, CDR1 is PRHDT, CDR2 FYEKMQ (reference sequence). The CDR3 covers 16 residues. V lost 3 bases and J 3 bases, leaving 12 bases between the germline ends.

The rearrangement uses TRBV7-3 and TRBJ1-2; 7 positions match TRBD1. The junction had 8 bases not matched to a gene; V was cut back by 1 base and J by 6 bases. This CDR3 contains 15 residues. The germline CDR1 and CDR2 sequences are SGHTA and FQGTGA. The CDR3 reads CASSLSSTGFHGYTF. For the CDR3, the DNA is TGTGCCAGCAGCTTAAGCTCGACAGGGTTTCATGGCTACACCTTC.

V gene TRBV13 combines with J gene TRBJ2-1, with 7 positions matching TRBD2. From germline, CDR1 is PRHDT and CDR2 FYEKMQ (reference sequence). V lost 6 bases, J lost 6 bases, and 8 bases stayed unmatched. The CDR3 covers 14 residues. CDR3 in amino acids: CASRVWGGRNEQFF. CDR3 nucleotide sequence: TGTGCCAGCAGGGTGTGGGGGGGACGCAATGAGCAGTTCTTC.

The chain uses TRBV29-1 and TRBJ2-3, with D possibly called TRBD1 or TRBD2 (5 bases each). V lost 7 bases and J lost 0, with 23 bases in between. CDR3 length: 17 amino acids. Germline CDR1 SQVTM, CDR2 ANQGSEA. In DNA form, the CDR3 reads TGCAGCGCGAAGGCCGGGACCTCACTCTTAAGCACAGATACGCAGTATTTT. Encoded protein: CSAKAGTSLLSTDTQYF.

The CDR3 spells CASGGGRNTIYF. The CDR3 nucleotides read TGTGCCAGCGGAGGGGGCAGAAACACCATATATTTT. V usage is TRBV6-5 and J usage is TRBJ1-3, with 7 bases identical to TRBD1. The CDR3 is made up of 12 amino acids. Per germline, CDR1 MNHEY and CDR2 SVGAGI. Losses at the gene ends were 8 bases for V and 5 bases for J; bases not matched to a gene: 3.

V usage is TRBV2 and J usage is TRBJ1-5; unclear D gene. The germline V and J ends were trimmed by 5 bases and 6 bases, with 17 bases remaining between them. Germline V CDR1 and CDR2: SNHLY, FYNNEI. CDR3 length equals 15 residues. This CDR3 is CASSRTGDGGQPQHF. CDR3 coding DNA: TGTGCCAGCAGTCGGACGGGCGATGGAGGTCAGCCCCAGCATTTT.

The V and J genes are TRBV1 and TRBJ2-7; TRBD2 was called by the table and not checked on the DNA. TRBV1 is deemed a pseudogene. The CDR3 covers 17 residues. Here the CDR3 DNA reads TGCACCAGCAGCCAATATAAACGGGGGAAGAGGGCCTACGAGCAGTACTTC. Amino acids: CTSSQYKRGKRAYEQYF.

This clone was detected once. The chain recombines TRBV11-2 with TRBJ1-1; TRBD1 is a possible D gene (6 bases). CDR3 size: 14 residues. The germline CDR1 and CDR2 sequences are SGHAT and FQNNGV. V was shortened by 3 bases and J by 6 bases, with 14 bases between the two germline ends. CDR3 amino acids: CASSFGWTEAEAFF. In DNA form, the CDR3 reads TGTGCCAGCAGCTTTGGGTGGACAGAAGCTGAAGCTTTCTTT.

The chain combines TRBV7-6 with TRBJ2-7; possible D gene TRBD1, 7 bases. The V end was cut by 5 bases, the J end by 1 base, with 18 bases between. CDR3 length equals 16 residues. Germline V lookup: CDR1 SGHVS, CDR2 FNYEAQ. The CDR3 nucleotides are TGTGCCAGCAGCCGAGGGGCGTCAGGGGGGTCCTACGAGCAGTACTTC. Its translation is CASSRGASGGSYEQYF.

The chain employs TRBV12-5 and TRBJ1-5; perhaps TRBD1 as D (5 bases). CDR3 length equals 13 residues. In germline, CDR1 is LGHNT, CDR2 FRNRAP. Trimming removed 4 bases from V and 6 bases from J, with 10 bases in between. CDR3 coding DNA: TGTGCTAGTGGTTACATAGACAGTCAGCCCCAGCATTTT. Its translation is CASGYIDSQPQHF.

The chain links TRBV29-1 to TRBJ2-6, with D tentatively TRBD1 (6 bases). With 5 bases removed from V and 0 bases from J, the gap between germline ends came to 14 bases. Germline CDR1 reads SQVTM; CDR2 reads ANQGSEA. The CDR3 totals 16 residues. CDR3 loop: CSVTRDTSSGANVLTF. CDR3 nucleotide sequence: TGCAGCGTTACCCGGGACACTAGCTCTGGGGCCAACGTCCTGACTTTC.

This chain's CDR3 is CASARSPGDTREPNTEAFF. CDR3 in DNA: TGTGCCAGCGCCCGGAGCCCCGGAGACACGCGAGAACCGAACACTGAAGCTTTCTTT. The chain combines TRBV21-1 with TRBJ1-1. TRBV21-1 is a known pseudogene. The length of the CDR3 is 19 residues.

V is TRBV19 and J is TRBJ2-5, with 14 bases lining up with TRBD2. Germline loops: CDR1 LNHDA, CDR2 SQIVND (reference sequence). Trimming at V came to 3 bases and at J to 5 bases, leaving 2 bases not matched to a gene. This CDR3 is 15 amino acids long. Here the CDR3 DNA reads TGTGCCAGTAGTATTGGGACTAGCGGGAGCGAGACCCAGTACTTC. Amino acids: CASSIGTSGSETQYF.

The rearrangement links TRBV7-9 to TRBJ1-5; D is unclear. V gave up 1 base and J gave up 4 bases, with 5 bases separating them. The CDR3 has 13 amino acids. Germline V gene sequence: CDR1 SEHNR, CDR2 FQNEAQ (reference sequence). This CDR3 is CASSLESNQPQHF. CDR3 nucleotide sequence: TGTGCCAGCAGCTTAGAGTCTAATCAGCCCCAGCATTTT.

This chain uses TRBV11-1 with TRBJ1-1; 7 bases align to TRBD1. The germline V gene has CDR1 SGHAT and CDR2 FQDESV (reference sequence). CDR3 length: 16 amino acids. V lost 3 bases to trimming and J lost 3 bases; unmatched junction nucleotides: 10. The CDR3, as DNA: TGTGCCAGCAGCTTGGCCCTCACAGGGGAGGACACTGAAGCTTTCTTT. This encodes CASSLALTGEDTEAFF.

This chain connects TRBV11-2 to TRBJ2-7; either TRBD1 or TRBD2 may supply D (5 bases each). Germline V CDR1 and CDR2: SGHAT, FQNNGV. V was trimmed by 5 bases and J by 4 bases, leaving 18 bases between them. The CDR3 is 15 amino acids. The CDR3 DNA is TGTGCCAGCAGCCCCCAGGACTTGGGACCTTACGAGCAGTACTTC. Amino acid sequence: CASSPQDLGPYEQYF.

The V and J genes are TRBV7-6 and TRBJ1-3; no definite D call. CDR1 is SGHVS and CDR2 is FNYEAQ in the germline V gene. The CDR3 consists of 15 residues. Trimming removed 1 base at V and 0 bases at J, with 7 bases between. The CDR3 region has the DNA TGTGCCAGCAGCTTAGGCCCGATCTCTGGAAACACCATATATTTT. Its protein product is CASSLGPISGNTIYF. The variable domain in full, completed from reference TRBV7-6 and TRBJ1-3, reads GAGVSQSPRYKVTKRGQDVALRCDPISGHVSLYWYRQALGQGPEFLTYFNYEAQQDKSGLPNDRFSAERPEGSISTLTIQRTEQRDSAMYRCASSLGPISGNTIYFGEGSWLTVV.

Written as DNA, the CDR3 is TGTGCTAGTGGCTCCGGGACTAGCGGTCTTAGCTCCTACAATGAGCAGTTCTTC. It yields the protein CASGSGTSGLSSYNEQFF. The rearrangement joins TRBV12-5 to TRBJ2-1; 11 positions agree with TRBD2. There are 18 residues in the CDR3. Germline V gives CDR1 LGHNT, CDR2 FRNRAP. The V and J ends lost 6 bases and 0 bases, in that order; junction bases with no gene match: 10.